The present entry profiles one T cell receptor (beta chain) with its context. The antigen is not known. Each sample had two DNA replicates, approximately 0.5 ug blood or about 1.5 ug tissue. TCRdb's table, derived via immunoSEQ multiplex PCR, lists solely in-frame clones and lacks some. The table records 5,000 to 6,500 clones, nearly 75% of them present only once. Per the germline V gene, CDR1 is SEHNR and CDR2 is FQNEAQ (reference sequence). V lost 1 base and J 4 bases, leaving 13 bases between the germline ends. This CDR3 is built from 15 residues. Sufficient DNA from normal breast often required roughly 85-340 mg tissue. The sample originates from a study of early stage breast cancer tumors. The study, taken as a whole, reports: Blood repertoires resembled normal breast more than tumor.

Sequenced material: normal breast tissue next to the tumor. The rearrangement uses TRBV7-9 and TRBJ1-2; no clear D. This TCR derives from a person aged 40-50 years with breast cancer. CDR3 sequence: CASSLDVRRAYGYTF. In DNA form, the CDR3 reads TGTGCCAGCAGCTTAGACGTGAGGCGAGCCTATGGCTACACCTTC.